The 10 T cell receptor beta chains below come from one sample, sequenced in a study of blood T cells in healthy people across ages. Then a second PCR, running roughly 7 to 11 cycles, was carried out with a sample-barcoded 5' primer and a J-beta primer mix. Each CDR3 protein is one row after TCRdb ran MiXCR on the 5' RACE reads. The sample consists of 650,000 to 900,000 distinct CDR3 sequences, 55% to 65% of them appearing once. The sample taken for sequencing was blood. The receptors were sampled from a man aged 25-45 years in good health.

This clonotype was seen only once. The V and J genes are TRBV11-1 and TRBJ1-4; perhaps TRBD1 as D (5 bases). Germline CDR1 and CDR2: SGHAT and FQDESV (reference sequence). The CDR3 loop spans 14 amino acids. Trimming took 4 bases from V and 10 from J, leaving 16 bases between them. CDR3: CASSSGTHTGKLFF. The CDR3 DNA is TGTGCCAGCAGCTCTGGGACCCACACCGGAAAACTGTTTTTT.

This clonotype was recorded only once. V is TRBV2 and J is TRBJ2-6; D gene uncertain. This CDR3 has 14 residues. In germline, CDR1 is SNHLY, CDR2 FYNNEI. Trimming took off 7 bases at V and 12 bases at J, with 19 bases between the two ends. The CDR3 sequence: CASNTDQNRRVLTF. As DNA, the CDR3 is TGTGCCAGCAACACAGACCAAAACCGTCGCGTCCTGACTTTC. Variable domain in full (rest from reference TRBV2 and TRBJ2-6): EPEVTQTPSHQVTQMGQEVILRCVPISNHLYFYWYRQILGQKVEFLVSFYNNEISEKSEIFDDQFSVERPDGSNFTLKIRSTKLEDSAMYFCASNTDQNRRVLTFGAGSRLTVL.

V usage is TRBV15 and J usage is TRBJ1-4; no clear D gene. Germline CDR1 reads LNHNV; CDR2 reads YYDKDF (reference sequence). Trimming cost V 5 bases and J 3 bases, with 16 bases left between them. This CDR3 contains 16 residues. In DNA form, the CDR3 reads TGTGCCACCAGCGGAGGTGGGAGGTTACCTAATGAAAAACTGTTTTTT. Translated, it gives CATSGGGRLPNEKLFF.

Comments on this clonotype: A much bigger clone sits one base away, suggesting this may be a read error. The V gene is TRBV12-3 or TRBV12-4, the J gene TRBJ2-7; 9 nucleotides match TRBD2. CDR3 length: 14 amino acids. The CDR3 region has the DNA TGTGCCAGCAGCCGTGGACTAGCGCTGGACGAGCGGTACTTC. This translates into CASSRGLALDERYF.

The chain has TRBV20-1 and TRBJ2-5, with 7 bases that match TRBD2. The V segment lost 0 bases and the J segment 4 bases; nucleotides outside the gene matches: 5. This CDR3 is 14 amino acids long. The germline gives CDR1 DFQATT, CDR2 SNEGSKA (reference sequence). CDR3 in amino acids: CSAREPTSRETQYF. DNA of the CDR3: TGCAGTGCTAGAGAACCGACTAGCAGAGAGACCCAGTACTTC.

The chain couples TRBV20-1 to TRBJ2-5; the D is unclear. This CDR3 region has 13 residues. From germline, CDR1 is DFQATT and CDR2 SNEGSKA (reference sequence). Trimming cost V 5 bases and J 3 bases, with 13 bases left between them. The CDR3 loop reads CSAPQEVKETQYF. CDR3 nucleotide sequence: TGCAGTGCTCCACAAGAGGTGAAAGAGACCCAGTACTTC.

The V and J genes are TRBV15 and TRBJ1-4, with a tentative D call TRBD1 (6 bases). The length of the CDR3 is 16 residues. V lost 0 bases and J lost 6, with 14 bases in between. CDR1 is LNHNV, CDR2 YYDKDF, per germline (reference sequence). CDR3 region: CATSRDETGVHEKLFF. The CDR3 DNA reads TGTGCCACCAGCAGAGACGAGACAGGCGTCCATGAAAAACTGTTTTTT.

This sequence joins TRBV4-2 and TRBJ2-1, with 9 bases lining up with TRBD2. Germline lookup yields CDR1 LGHNA and CDR2 YNFKEQ. With 0 bases clipped from V and 8 bases from J, the junction kept 8 bases outside the gene matches. The CDR3 consists of 16 residues. The chain's CDR3 is CASSQERGGHLDEQFF. In DNA form, the CDR3 reads TGTGCCAGCAGCCAAGAGCGGGGGGGCCATTTGGATGAGCAGTTCTTC.

The genes are TRBV27 and TRBJ2-1, with 8 bases lining up with TRBD2. The J call could be wrong; TRBJ2-7 is a better fit for the DNA end. The CDR3 totals 15 residues. In germline, CDR1 is MNHEY, CDR2 SMNVEV (reference sequence). The CDR3 is CASGPGRGDYNEQYF. CDR3 DNA: TGTGCCAGCGGACCCGGGCGGGGGGATTACAATGAGCAGTACTTC.

The chain joins TRBV4-2 to TRBJ2-7; perhaps TRBD1 as D (6 bases). This CDR3 is 16 amino acids long. Germline assignment: CDR1 LGHNA and CDR2 YNFKEQ. The germline V and J ends were trimmed by 3 bases and 3 bases, with 18 bases remaining between them. For the CDR3, the DNA is TGTGCCAGCAGCCATGGTGAAACAGGGTTTTTCTACGAGCAGTACTTC. Translating it yields CASSHGETGFFYEQYF.